This T cell receptor beta chain was identified in a study of blood T cell repertoires in COVID-19. The wider study: There were acute and convalescent COVID-19 samples, and they came from the United States, Italy and Spain.

Original analysis: It was from reference gene primer amplification that nucleated cell counts were estimated. Some clones are missing from TCRdb's copy, which holds only in-frame ones; the method was immunoSEQ multiplex PCR. The D gene and trimming were derived from the DNA, and the V and J assignments and clone size from that table. The repertoire holds under 200,000 clones, about 85% seen once, with approximately 1% in the top ten. Trimming cost V 1 base and J 7 bases; bases outside gene matches: 6. The CDR3 consists of 16 residues. From germline, CDR1 is SGHRS and CDR2 YFSETQ. The sequenced material came from peripheral blood. The TCR comes from a man between 35 and 55 years old with acute or convalescent COVID-19. The chain combines TRBV5-1 with TRBJ2-2; TRBD1 matches 11 bases. The DNA of the CDR3 is TGCGCCAGCAGCTTGTGGACAGGGGGCAATAACGGGGAGCTGTTTTTT. Translating it yields CASSLWTGGNNGELFF.